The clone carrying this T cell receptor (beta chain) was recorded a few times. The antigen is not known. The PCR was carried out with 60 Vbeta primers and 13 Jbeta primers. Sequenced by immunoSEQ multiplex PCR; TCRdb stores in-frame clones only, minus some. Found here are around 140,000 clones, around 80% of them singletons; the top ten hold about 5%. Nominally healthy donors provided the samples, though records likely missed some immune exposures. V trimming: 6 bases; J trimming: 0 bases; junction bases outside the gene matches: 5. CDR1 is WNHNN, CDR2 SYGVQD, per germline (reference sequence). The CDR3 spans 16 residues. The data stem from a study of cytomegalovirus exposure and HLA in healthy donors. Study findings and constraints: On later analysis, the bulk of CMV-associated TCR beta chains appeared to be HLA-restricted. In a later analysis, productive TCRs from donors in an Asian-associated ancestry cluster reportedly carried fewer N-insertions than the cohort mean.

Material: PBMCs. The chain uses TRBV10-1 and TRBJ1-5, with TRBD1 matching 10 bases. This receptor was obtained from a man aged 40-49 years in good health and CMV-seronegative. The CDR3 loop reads CASRGDRGRSNQPQHF. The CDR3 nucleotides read TGCGCCAGCAGGGGAGACAGGGGGCGTAGCAATCAGCCCCAGCATTTT.